This T cell receptor (beta chain) is from a study of Graves' ophthalmopathy and Graves' hyperthyroidism. As for the study in general: A follow-up of 18 months without ophthalmopathy meant that hyperthyroidism was stable.

Scientists amplified the TCR beta CDR3 regions from RNA transcripts. Investigators did first-round RT-PCR with HTBI primers, then second-round multiplex PCR. TCRdb independently ran MiXCR on the multiplex PCR reads; one entry per CDR3 protein. The table has roughly 1.1 million distinct CDR3 sequences, roughly 35% seen once. J was trimmed by 3 bases and V by 0 bases; bases with no gene match: 9. The CDR3 spans 18 residues. Germline V gives CDR1 LNHNV, CDR2 YYDKDF (reference sequence). Whole-study findings and limits: Most expanded clonotypes in thyroid above 0.001 frequency also showed up in blood.

A word on this clonotype: Its antigen is undetermined.

The sequencing sample was made of peripheral blood or thyroid tissue (not recorded which). The chain combines TRBV15 with TRBJ2-2, with TRBD1 identical over 8 bases. This TCR was recovered from an adult man with Graves' hyperthyroidism. The chain's CDR3 is CATSRDRGPYGYTGELFF. The CDR3 DNA is TGTGCCACCAGCAGAGACAGGGGGCCCTATGGCTACACCGGGGAGCTGTTTTTT.